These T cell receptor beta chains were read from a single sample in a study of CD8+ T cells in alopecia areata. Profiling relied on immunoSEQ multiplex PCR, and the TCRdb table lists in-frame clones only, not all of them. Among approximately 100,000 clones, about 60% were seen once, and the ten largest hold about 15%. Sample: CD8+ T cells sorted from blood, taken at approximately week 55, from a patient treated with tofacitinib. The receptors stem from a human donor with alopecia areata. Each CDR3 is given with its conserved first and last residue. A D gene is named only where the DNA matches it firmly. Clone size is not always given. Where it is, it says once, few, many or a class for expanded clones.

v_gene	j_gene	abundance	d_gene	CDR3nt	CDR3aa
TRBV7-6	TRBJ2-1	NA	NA	TGTGCCAGCAGCCAATATACAGGGAATGAGCAGTTCTTC	CASSQYTGNEQFF
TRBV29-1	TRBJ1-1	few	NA	TGCAGCGTTCTGTCCTCGGGTGAAGCTTTCTTT	CSVLSSGEAFF
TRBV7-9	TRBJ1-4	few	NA	TGTGCCAGCAGCCCTGCTCATATGGCAGGAAAGGAAAAACTGTTTTTT	CASSPAHMAGKEKLFF
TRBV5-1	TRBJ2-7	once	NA	TGCGCCAGCAGCGAGGGCCCCCTCGAGCAGTACTTC	CASSEGPLEQYF
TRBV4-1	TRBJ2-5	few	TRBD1	TGCGCCAGCAGCCAGTCGGACAGGGGTGGTGAGACCCAGTACTTC	CASSQSDRGGETQYF
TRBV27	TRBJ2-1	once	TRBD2	TGTGCCAGCAGTTTACTCCAGACTAGCGGGGGGACCAATGAGCAGTTCTTC	CASSLLQTSGGTNEQFF
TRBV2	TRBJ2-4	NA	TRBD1	TGTGCCAGCAGAGGAAACAGGGGGCTCATAGCCAAAAACATTCAGTACTTC	CASRGNRGLIAKNIQYF
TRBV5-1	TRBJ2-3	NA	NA	TGCGCCAGCAGCTTAGGGGGGGCTAGCACAGATACGCAGTATTTT	CASSLGGASTDTQYF
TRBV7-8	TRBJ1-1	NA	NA	TGTGCCAGCAGCTTAGCGCAGAAAACATGGGCTTTCTTT	CASSLAQKTWAFF
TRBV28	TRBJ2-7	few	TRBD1	TGTGCCAGCAGCCTCAACAGGGGGTACGAGCAGTACTTC	CASSLNRGYEQYF
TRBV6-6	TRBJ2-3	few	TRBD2	TGTGCCAGCAGTTCGGGGGGGACAGATACGCAGTATTTT	CASSSGGTDTQYF
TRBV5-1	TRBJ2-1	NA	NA	TGCGCCAGCAGCTACGAGTACAATGAGCAGTTCTTC	CASSYEYNEQFF
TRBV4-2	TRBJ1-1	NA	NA	TGTGCCAGCAGCCAAGGGGGTAGTGAAGCTTTCTTT	CASSQGGSEAFF
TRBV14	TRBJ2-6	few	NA	TGTGCCAGCAGCCCCGGACCGAGCTCTGGGGCCAACGTCCTGACTTTC	CASSPGPSSGANVLTF
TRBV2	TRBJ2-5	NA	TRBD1	TGTGCCAGCAGATGGACAGGGGAAGAGACCCAGTACTTC	CASRWTGEETQYF
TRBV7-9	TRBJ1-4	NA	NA	TGTGCCAGCAGCTTAATTCTTCTATTGGGGACAACTAATGAAAAACTGTTTTTT	CASSLILLLGTTNEKLFF
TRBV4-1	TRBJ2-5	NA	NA	TGCGCCAGCAGCCAATCGGGAGTTCAAGAGACCCAGTACTTC	CASSQSGVQETQYF
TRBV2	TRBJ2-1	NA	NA	TGTGCCAGCAGTGAATGGGGAGCGAGCTCCTACAATGAGCAGTTCTTC	CASSEWGASSYNEQFF
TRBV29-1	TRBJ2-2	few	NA	TGCAGCTTCGTTGCGGCCGGGGAGCTGTTTTTT	CSFVAAGELFF
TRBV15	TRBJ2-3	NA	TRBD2	TGTGCCACCTGGGGGGGTAGCGGGTACACAGATACGCAGTATTTT	CATWGGSGYTDTQYF
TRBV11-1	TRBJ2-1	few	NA	TGTGCCAGCAGCGACCCGAGAAGCAAGCTCTTC	CASSDPRSKLF
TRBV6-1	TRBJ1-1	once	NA	TGTGCCAGCAGTGAAGCGCGGTGGCCTGAAGCTTTCTTT	CASSEARWPEAFF
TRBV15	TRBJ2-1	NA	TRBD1	TGTGCCACCAGCAGAGATAACAGGGGGTCCTACAATGAGCAGTTCTTC	CATSRDNRGSYNEQFF
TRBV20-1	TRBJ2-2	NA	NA	TGCAGTGCAAGTACCGGGGAGCTGTTTTTT	CSASTGELFF
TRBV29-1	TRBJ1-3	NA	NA	TGCAGCGTTGAGGGGACCGCTGGAAACACCATATATTTT	CSVEGTAGNTIYF
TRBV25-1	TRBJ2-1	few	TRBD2	TGTGCCAGCAGTGGACCCCGGCTAGCGGGGGGGCTTCAAAATGAGCAGTTCTTC	CASSGPRLAGGLQNEQFF
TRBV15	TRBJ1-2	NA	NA	TGTGCCACCAGCAGAGACAGGACTAACTATGGCTACACCTTC	CATSRDRTNYGYTF
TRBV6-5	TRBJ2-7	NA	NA	TGTGCCAGCAGTTACCCGCGCGGGGAGCAGTACTTC	CASSYPRGEQYF
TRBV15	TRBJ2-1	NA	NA	TGTGCCACCAGCAGAGACCCGGGGATTGAGCAGTTCTTC	CATSRDPGIEQFF
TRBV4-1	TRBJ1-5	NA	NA	TGCGCCAGCAGCCAAGTGGCGTCAGGGAGTAATCAGCCCCAGCATTTT	CASSQVASGSNQPQHF
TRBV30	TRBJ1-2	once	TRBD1	TGTGCCTGGAACGCGGACAGGGCCTCTGGCTACACCTTC	CAWNADRASGYTF
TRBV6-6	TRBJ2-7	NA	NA	TGTGCCAGCAGTTACCAGGGGAGGTACGGCGAGCAGTACTTC	CASSYQGRYGEQYF
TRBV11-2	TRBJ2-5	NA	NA	TGTGCCAGCAGCTTAGAACTAGTGGGGTCTGTCGAGACCCAGTACTTC	CASSLELVGSVETQYF
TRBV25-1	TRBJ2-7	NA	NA	TGTGCCAGCAGTGATTCGGGCAGGCCAGCCTACGAGCAGTACTTC	CASSDSGRPAYEQYF
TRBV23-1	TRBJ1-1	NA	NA	TGCGCCAGCAGTCAATCAGGAGCTAACACTGAAGCTTTCTTT	CASSQSGANTEAFF
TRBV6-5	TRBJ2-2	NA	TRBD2	TGTGCCAGCGCGGGGGTCCCAGGGGAGCTGTTTTTT	CASAGVPGELFF
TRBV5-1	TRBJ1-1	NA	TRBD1	TGCGCCAGCAGGTCGACAGGGGAAGGAGCTTTCTTT	CASRSTGEGAFF
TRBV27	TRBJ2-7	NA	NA	TGTGCCAGCGCCGGGAGAAGGAGCTCCTACGAGCAGTACTTC	CASAGRRSSYEQYF
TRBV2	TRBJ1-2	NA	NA	TGTGCCAGCAGTGAGCCTCCAGGGGTAGTCTATGGCTACACCTTC	CASSEPPGVVYGYTF
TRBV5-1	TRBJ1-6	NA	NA	TGCGCCAGCAGCTTGGAAGGGACTAATTCACCCCTCCACTTT	CASSLEGTNSPLHF
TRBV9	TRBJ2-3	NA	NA	TGTGCCAGCAGCGCGGCCCTTACAGATACGCAGTATTTT	CASSAALTDTQYF
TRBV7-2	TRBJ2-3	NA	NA	TGTGCCAGCAGCTTAGAGGCAGGTCCCCCGATAAATACGCAGTATTTT	CASSLEAGPPINTQYF
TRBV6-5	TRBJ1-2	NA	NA	TGTGCCAGCAGTTACTCAGGGTACTATGGCTACACCTTC	CASSYSGYYGYTF
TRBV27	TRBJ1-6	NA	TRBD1	TGTGCCAGCAGCCTCCGGGACAGGGGAAGTTCACCCCTCCACTTT	CASSLRDRGSSPLHF
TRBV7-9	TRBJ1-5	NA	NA	TGTGCCAGCAGCGGGACTGATCAGCCCCAGCATTTT	CASSGTDQPQHF
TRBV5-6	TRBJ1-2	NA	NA	TGTGCCAGCAGCTCGAGTGTGGGGGGATTAGGAGGCTACACCTTC	CASSSSVGGLGGYTF
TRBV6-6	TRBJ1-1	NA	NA	TGTGCCAGCAGGCGACCCGGGACCGACAACACTGAAGCTTTCTTT	CASRRPGTDNTEAFF
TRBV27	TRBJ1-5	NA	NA	TGTGCCAGTCGGGCCCCCGGCAATCAGCCCCAGCATTTT	CASRAPGNQPQHF
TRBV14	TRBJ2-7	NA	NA	TGTGCCAGCAGCCCCGGGGGACGGGAGCAGTACTTC	CASSPGGREQYF
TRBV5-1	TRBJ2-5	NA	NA	TGCGCCAGCAGCTTAACCGGGGAGACCCAGTACTTC	CASSLTGETQYF
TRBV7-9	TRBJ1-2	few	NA	TGTGCCAGCAAACATGACATAGAAAGCTATGGCTACACCTTC	CASKHDIESYGYTF
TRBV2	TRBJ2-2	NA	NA	TGTGCCAGCAGTCCCAGCAGGGCTGATATCGGGGAGCTGTTTTTT	CASSPSRADIGELFF
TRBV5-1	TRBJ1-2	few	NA	TGCGCCAGCAGCTTGGACGGTAACAAGGTAGATGGCTACACCTTC	CASSLDGNKVDGYTF
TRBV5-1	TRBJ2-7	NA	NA	TGCGCCAGCAGCTTATACGGGCCTCTCGGCGAGCAGTACTTC	CASSLYGPLGEQYF
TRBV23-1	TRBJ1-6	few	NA	TGCGCCAGCAGTCAAGGGGTTGTGTCACCCCTCCACTTT	CASSQGVVSPLHF
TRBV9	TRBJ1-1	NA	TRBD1	TGTGCCAGCAGCGTAGGGGACAGGGTGACTGAAGCTTTCTTT	CASSVGDRVTEAFF
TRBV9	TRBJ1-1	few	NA	TGTGCCAGCAGCGTAGCTCCGGCCCCCACTGAAGCTTTCTTT	CASSVAPAPTEAFF
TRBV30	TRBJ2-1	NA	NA	TGTGCCTGGAGTCCCCGGGACATTCCCTACAATGAGCAGTTCTTC	CAWSPRDIPYNEQFF